Below, 25 T cell receptor beta chains from the same sample are listed, as sequenced in a study of blood T cell repertoires in COVID-19. Profiled with immunoSEQ multiplex PCR; TCRdb holds only in-frame clones, not every one. The sample carries roughly 380,000 clones, 75% to 90% recorded once. Material: peripheral blood. The receptors shown here come from a woman aged 18 to 35 with acute or convalescent COVID-19.

This clone was seen once. The chain joins TRBV29-1 to TRBJ1-2, with no clear D. V shed 3 bases and J shed 6 bases, with 11 bases lying between them. The CDR3 has 12 residues. Germline loops: CDR1 SQVTM, CDR2 ANQGSEA. DNA for the CDR3: TGCAGCGTTGAGGCGGTTTCTAATGGCTACACCTTC. It is translated as CSVEAVSNGYTF.

The CDR3, as DNA: TGTGCCAGCAGCCAACCCGGTCACGCCTACGAGCAGTACTTC. Protein sequence: CASSQPGHAYEQYF. The chain is built from TRBV5-8 and TRBJ2-7; D call uncertain. This CDR3 has 14 residues. The V gene lost 4 bases and the J gene lost 2 bases, with 13 bases spanning the gap. Germline loops: CDR1 SGHTS, CDR2 YDEGEE.

V gene TRBV2 combines with J gene TRBJ1-1; maybe TRBD1 (5 bases). Germline lookup yields CDR1 SNHLY and CDR2 FYNNEI. The CDR3 is made up of 15 amino acids. Deletions cut 6 bases from V and 1 base from J, with 15 bases between. In DNA, the CDR3 is TGTGCCAGCAGAGTGAGGTCTACAGGGAACACTGAAGCTTTCTTT. Its protein product is CASRVRSTGNTEAFF.

The V and J genes are TRBV25-1 and TRBJ1-2, with 8 bases lining up with TRBD1. The CDR3 extends over 15 amino acids. CDR1 and CDR2 from the germline V gene are MGHDK and SYGVNS. V shed 6 bases and J 8 bases; nucleotides not matched to a gene: 14. In DNA, the CDR3 is TGTGCCAGCAGCCCCCAGGGAGGGACAGGTCAAGGCTACACCTTC. Protein sequence: CASSPQGGTGQGYTF.

This clone was observed a handful of times. The chain carries TRBV5-1 and TRBJ2-1, with unresolved D. There are 14 residues in the CDR3. V was pared by 0 bases and J by 5 bases, with 9 bases between. Germline V gene sequence: CDR1 SGHRS, CDR2 YFSETQ. As DNA, the CDR3 is TGCGCCAGCAGCTTGGCAGACTCTAACAATGAGCAGTTCTTC. Protein sequence: CASSLADSNNEQFF.

This chain connects TRBV7-9 to TRBJ1-2, with TRBD1 as a possible D gene (6 bases). The CDR3 is made up of 13 amino acids. Germline assignment: CDR1 SEHNR and CDR2 FQNEAQ (reference sequence). The V end lost 3 bases, the J end lost 6 bases, and 11 bases lay between the germline ends. CDR3 DNA sequence: TGTGCCAGCAGCTTCGGCAGGGGTGATGGCTACACCTTC. Translated, it gives CASSFGRGDGYTF.

On this clone itself: Other DNA sequences in this sample translate to the same CDR3. The chain joins TRBV9 to TRBJ2-5, with D maybe TRBD1 (5 bases). There are 12 residues in the CDR3. V was pared by 4 bases and J by 5 bases, with 9 bases between. CDR1 and CDR2 from the germline V gene are SGDLS and YYNGEE. CDR3 residues: CASSPQGETQYF. CDR3 DNA: TGTGCCAGCAGCCCTCAGGGTGAGACCCAGTACTTC.

This clone was detected many times. The genes are TRBV7-9 and TRBJ1-2; 10 bases map to TRBD1. The junction had 12 bases not matched to a gene; V was cut back by 5 bases and J by 6 bases. The germline V gene encodes CDR1 SEHNR and CDR2 FQNEAQ (reference sequence). The CDR3 length is 16 residues. As DNA, the CDR3 is TGTGCCAGCAGCCAAATAACGACAGGGGGCTTCGATGGCTACACCTTC. Its translation is CASSQITTGGFDGYTF.

The gene calls are TRBV6-6 and TRBJ1-2; 9 nucleotides align to TRBD1. Germline CDR1 MNHNY, CDR2 SVGAGI (reference sequence). This CDR3 has 18 amino acids. V lost 5 bases to trimming and J lost 4 bases; unmatched junction nucleotides: 17. DNA for the CDR3: TGTGCCAGCAGTCGGTCGACGGGACAGGGCCCGTCCCTCTATGGCTACACCTTC. This translates into CASSRSTGQGPSLYGYTF.

J is TRBJ2-1 and V is TRBV4-1; D may be TRBD2 (6 bases). Trimming left V 1 base short and J 4 bases short, with 17 bases between. There are 17 residues in the CDR3. From germline, CDR1 is MGHRA and CDR2 YSYEKL. This chain's CDR3 is CASSQAIGGSGYNEQFF. The CDR3 bases are TGCGCCAGCAGCCAAGCAATCGGAGGGAGTGGGTACAATGAGCAGTTCTTC.

The chain employs TRBV6-5 and TRBJ2-7; 9 bases are a match to TRBD1. The CDR3 extends over 16 amino acids. Germline CDR1 MNHEY, CDR2 SVGAGI. Germline trimming cut 4 bases from V and 5 bases from J; bases unmatched to any gene: 12. CDR3 sequence: CASSSPGTGMGNEQYF. The CDR3 DNA reads as TGTGCCAGCAGTTCCCCCGGGACAGGGATGGGTAACGAGCAGTACTTC.

This chain connects TRBV27 to TRBJ1-6, with TRBD1 matching over 7 bases. Germline trimming cut 3 bases from V and 8 bases from J; bases unmatched to any gene: 7. This CDR3 has 15 amino acids. Germline V gene data show CDR1 as MNHEY and CDR2 as SMNVEV (reference sequence). CDR3 sequence reads: CASSFGKDRYSPLHF. In DNA, the CDR3 is TGTGCCAGCAGTTTTGGGAAGGACAGGTATTCACCCCTCCACTTT.

This clone appeared once. This rearrangement joins TRBV6-6 to TRBJ1-2; TRBD1 agrees at 8 bases. The CDR3 covers 14 residues. In germline, CDR1 is MNHNY, CDR2 SVGAGI (reference sequence). The V gene end was trimmed by 9 bases and the J gene end by 5 bases; junction bases not matched to a gene: 11. The CDR3 reads CASTPLGQAYGYTF. The CDR3 DNA reads as TGTGCCAGTACCCCACTGGGACAGGCATATGGCTACACCTTC.

The rearrangement joins TRBV29-1 to TRBJ2-5; 8 bases align to TRBD2. V trimming: 6 bases; J trimming: 2 bases; junction bases outside the gene matches: 11. Germline V gives CDR1 SQVTM, CDR2 ANQGSEA. This CDR3 region has 15 residues. For the CDR3, the DNA is TGCAGCGTGGGAGGCAGAAGCGGGGGACAAGAGACCCAGTACTTC. It translates to CSVGGRSGGQETQYF.

The chain joins TRBV7-3 to TRBJ1-1; D remains unclear. Trimming pared 5 bases from V and 6 bases from J, leaving 16 bases between. The germline gives CDR1 SGHTA, CDR2 FQGTGA. The CDR3 extends over 14 amino acids. The CDR3: CASSHVAGSPEAFF. The CDR3 DNA is TGTGCCAGCAGCCACGTGGCGGGCAGCCCTGAAGCTTTCTTT.

This rearrangement joins TRBV6-5 to TRBJ1-5, with 9 nucleotides matching TRBD1. The trim removed 5 bases at V and 3 bases at J, leaving 5 bases unmatched. Germline V gene lookup returns CDR1 MNHEY and CDR2 SVGAGI. There are 15 residues in the CDR3. The chain's CDR3 is CASSRTGENNQPQHF. The CDR3 DNA reads as TGTGCCAGCAGTCGGACAGGGGAAAACAATCAGCCCCAGCATTTT.

The genes are TRBV2 and TRBJ1-5, with 7 bases that match TRBD1. J was trimmed by 6 bases and V by 3 bases; bases with no gene match: 5. This CDR3 has 14 residues. Germline-derived CDR1 and CDR2 are SNHLY and FYNNEI. CDR3 region: CASSELGGLQPQHF. The CDR3 DNA sequence: TGTGCCAGCAGTGAGCTAGGGGGCCTTCAGCCCCAGCATTTT.

Here the CDR3 reads CATSPTGWNTEAFF. CDR3 nucleotides: TGTGCCACCAGCCCCACAGGCTGGAACACTGAAGCTTTCTTT. The V and J genes are TRBV15 and TRBJ1-1; TRBD1 might be the D (5 bases). V lost 5 bases and J 1 base, leaving 11 bases between the germline ends. Germline CDR1 LNHNV, CDR2 YYDKDF (reference sequence). This CDR3 spans 14 amino acids.

The CDR3 nucleotides read TGTGCCAGCAGTACAGGTCTAGCCAAAAACATTCAGTACTTC. This gives the protein CASSTGLAKNIQYF. The chain recombines TRBV28 with TRBJ2-4; tentatively, D is TRBD1 (5 bases). CDR1 is MDHEN, CDR2 SYDVKM, per germline. V was shortened by 5 bases and J by 0 bases, with 8 bases between the two germline ends. This CDR3 region has 14 residues. The whole variable domain, filled in from reference TRBV28 and TRBJ2-4, reads DVKVTQSSRYLVKRTGEKVFLECVQDMDHENMFWYRQDPGLGLRLIYFSYDVKMKEKGDIPEGYSVSREKKERFSLILESASTNQTSMYLCASSTGLAKNIQYFGAGTRLSVL.

The CDR3, as DNA: TGCGCCAGCAGCCAGGCAGGACTAGCGTACAATGAGCAGTTCTTC. This codes for CASSQAGLAYNEQFF. The V gene is TRBV4-1, the J gene TRBJ2-1; TRBD2 aligns across 9 bases. Unmatched junction bases numbered 4, after V lost 3 bases and J lost 4 bases. Germline V gene lookup returns CDR1 MGHRA and CDR2 YSYEKL. The CDR3 has 15 amino acids.

This chain joins TRBV28 and TRBJ1-1; D gene ambiguous. V was pared by 6 bases and J by 1 base, with 9 bases between. In germline, CDR1 is MDHEN, CDR2 SYDVKM. CDR3 length equals 13 residues. CDR3 bases: TGTGCCAGCAGCTCCTACGGGAACACTGAAGCTTTCTTT. Translation: CASSSYGNTEAFF. The variable domain in full, with the rest retrieved from reference TRBV28 and TRBJ1-1, is DVKVTQSSRYLVKRTGEKVFLECVQDMDHENMFWYRQDPGLGLRLIYFSYDVKMKEKGDIPEGYSVSREKKERFSLILESASTNQTSMYLCASSSYGNTEAFFGQGTRLTVV.

The V call is TRBV2, the J call TRBJ1-1; 7 positions agree with TRBD1. Germline trimming cut 4 bases from V and 3 bases from J; bases unmatched to any gene: 5. Germline CDR1 SNHLY, CDR2 FYNNEI. The CDR3 contains 14 residues. The CDR3: CASSAGGIYTEAFF. DNA of the CDR3: TGTGCCAGCAGTGCAGGGGGGATTTACACTGAAGCTTTCTTT.

The chain links TRBV19 to TRBJ2-5; 8 bases are shared with TRBD2. In germline, CDR1 is LNHDA, CDR2 SQIVND (reference sequence). V lost 5 bases and J lost 8; bases outside the gene matches: 10. CDR3 length equals 14 residues. DNA for the CDR3: TGTGCCAGTAGTGGGACGGGGGGGTCAGTTACCCAGTACTTC. It yields the protein CASSGTGGSVTQYF.

This clone was detected only once. The chain combines TRBV5-6 with TRBJ1-6; 7 bases agree with TRBD1. The CDR3 is 16 amino acids. Germline CDR1 SGHDT, CDR2 YYEEEE. The ends lost 4 bases at V and 0 bases at J; junction bases unmatched: 4. Here the CDR3 DNA reads TGTGCCAGCAGCGCGACAGGGAGCTCCTATAATTCACCCCTCCACTTT. Translating it yields CASSATGSSYNSPLHF.

The chain uses TRBV15 and TRBJ2-2, with D hard to call. The germline V and J ends were trimmed by 5 bases and 6 bases, with 13 bases remaining between them. CDR1 and CDR2 (germline): LNHNV, YYDKDF (reference sequence). This CDR3 is 14 amino acids long. The DNA for the CDR3 is TGTGCCACCAGCCCGAGAAGACTCCCCGGGGAGCTGTTTTTT. The encoded protein is CATSPRRLPGELFF. The full variable domain, with the rest looked up from reference TRBV15 and TRBJ2-2, is DAMVIQNPRYQVTQFGKPVTLSCSQTLNHNVMYWYQQKSSQAPKLLFHYYDKDFNNEADTPDNFQSRRPNTSFCFLDIRSPGLGDTAMYLCATSPRRLPGELFFGEGSRLTVL.